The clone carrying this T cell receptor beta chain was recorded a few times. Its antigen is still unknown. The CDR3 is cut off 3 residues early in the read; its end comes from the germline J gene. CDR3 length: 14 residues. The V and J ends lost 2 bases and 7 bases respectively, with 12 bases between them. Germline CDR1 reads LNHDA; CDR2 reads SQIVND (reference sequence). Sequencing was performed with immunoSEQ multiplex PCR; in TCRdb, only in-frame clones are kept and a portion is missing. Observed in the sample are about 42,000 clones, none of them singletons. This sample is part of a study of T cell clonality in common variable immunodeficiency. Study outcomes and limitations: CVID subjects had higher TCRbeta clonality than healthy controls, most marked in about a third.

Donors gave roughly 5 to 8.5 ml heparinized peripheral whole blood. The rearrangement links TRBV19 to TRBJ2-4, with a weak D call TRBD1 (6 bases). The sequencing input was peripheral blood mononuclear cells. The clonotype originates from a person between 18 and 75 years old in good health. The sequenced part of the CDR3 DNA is TGTGCCAGTAGTATACCTACAGGGTTGAACATT. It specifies CASSIPTGLNI. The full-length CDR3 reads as CASSIPTGLNIQYF. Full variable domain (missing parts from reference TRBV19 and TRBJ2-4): DGGITQSPKYLFRKEGQNVTLSCEQNLNHDAMYWYRQDPGQGLRLIYYSQIVNDFQKGDIAEGYSVSREKKESFPLTVTSAQKNPTAFYLCASSIPTGLNIQYFGAGTRLSVL.